This is a list of T cell receptor beta chains from one sample in a study of blood T cell repertoires in COVID-19. Produced via immunoSEQ multiplex PCR; TCRdb's table is partial and in-frame only. The sample shows roughly 20,000 clones, less than 85% of them seen only once. Sequenced material: peripheral blood. Every receptor here comes from a man in his 60s with active COVID-19. The CDR3 runs from the conserved cysteine through the conserved F or W. D genes are given only for firm matches.

d_gene,j_gene,v_gene,CDR3nt,CDR3aa
.,TRBJ2-3,TRBV9,TGTGCCAGCAGCGCCATGACAGGCCCGCAGGATACGCAGTATTTT,CASSAMTGPQDTQYF
TRBD1,TRBJ1-1,TRBV28,TGTGCCAGCCAACAGGGGGCCAGAACTGAAGCTTTCTTT,CASQQGARTEAFF
.,TRBJ2-1,TRBV3-1/TRBV3-2,TGTGCCAGCAGCCAAGTCTTCGGAGGGTCTCACAATGAGCAGTTCTTC,CASSQVFGGSHNEQFF
TRBD1,TRBJ1-3,TRBV4-2,TGTGCCAGCAGCCAAGTGGGAGGACAGGGCGGAAACACCATATATTTT,CASSQVGGQGGNTIYF
TRBD1,TRBJ1-1,TRBV7-2,TGTGCCAGCAGCTTTACAGGGGTGGGCACTGAAGCTTTCTTT,CASSFTGVGTEAFF
.,TRBJ1-2,TRBV28,TGTGCCAGCAGTTTAAGTGCCAGGGTCGGCTATGGCTACACCTTC,CASSLSARVGYGYTF
.,TRBJ2-5,TRBV24-1,TGTGCCACCAGTGATGGGGGCGAGGGGGCCCAGTACTTC,CATSDGGEGAQYF
.,TRBJ2-1,TRBV15,TGTGCCACCAGCACCCTAGGTAATGAGCAGTTCTTC,CATSTLGNEQFF
TRBD1,TRBJ1-1,TRBV28,TGTGCCAGCAGTTTCACAGGGGGCAAAACTGAAGCTTTCTTT,CASSFTGGKTEAFF
.,TRBJ1-4,TRBV14,TGTGCCAGCAAAGGAGGGCCCAATGAAAAACTGTTTTTT,CASKGGPNEKLFF